This T cell receptor (beta chain) comes out of a study of blood T cell repertoires in COVID-19. Study summary: Samples of COVID-19 (acute and convalescent) were obtained from the United States, Italy and Spain.

V lost 4 bases and J lost 9; bases outside the gene matches: 9. Germline V gives CDR1 WSHSY, CDR2 SAAADI. This CDR3 contains 14 residues. Generated by immunoSEQ multiplex PCR, the TCRdb table keeps only in-frame clones and is missing some. The data hold about 250,000 clones, with 85% observed a single time. Sequencing input: PBMCs or T cells enriched from blood (not recorded which). The receptor was isolated from a woman in her fifties or sixties with acute COVID-19. The V call is TRBV10-2, the J call TRBJ2-1; 7 bases map to TRBD2. The CDR3 region has the DNA TGCGCCAGCAGTGGGCCGGGAGGACAATTTGAGCAGTTCTTC. It specifies CASSGPGGQFEQFF.